This TCR beta chain appears in the sequencing data of a study of shared clonotypes between healthy human individuals. Study results and limitations: Shared clonotypes across all four donors exceeded non-shared ones in generation probability. As a rule, naive subsets had a larger estimated richness than memory subsets.

Deep-level settings were used for running the assay. Measured with immunoSEQ multiplex PCR; TCRdb has only the in-frame clones, and not every one. The table records 2 million to 3 million clones, approximately 90% of them present only once. The CDR3 is 13 amino acids. Trimming took 6 bases from V and 4 from J, leaving 9 bases between them. Germline V gives CDR1 SEHNR, CDR2 FQNEAQ (reference sequence). For this clone: Its antigen is unknown.

The material sequenced was naive CD4+ T cells sorted from blood. Noted subset: CD45RA+ positively selected. The chain combines TRBV7-9 with TRBJ2-2; D is undetermined. The clonotype was recovered from a young man in good health. The CDR3 spells CASSPSATGELFF. In DNA, the CDR3 is TGTGCCAGCAGTCCCAGTGCCACCGGGGAGCTGTTTTTT.